This TCR beta chain was sequenced in a study of monozygotic twins with inflammatory bowel disease. Study-level results: Perhaps reflecting limited power, concordant and discordant twins did not differ in repertoire similarity.

TCRdb re-called the 5' RACE reads and gives one entry per CDR3 protein, without DNA. The sample totals approximately 400,000 distinct CDR3 sequences; its top ten clones hold 2.4%. About this clonotype: Its antigen is as yet unknown.

The germline V gene has CDR1 LNHDA and CDR2 SQIVND (reference sequence). The CDR3 contains 14 residues. Source material: blood. This clonotype was obtained from a human donor with ulcerative colitis or Crohn's disease, or a healthy co-twin of an affected twin (not recorded which). The genes are TRBV19 and TRBJ1-2; TCRdb outputs TRBD1, but without DNA this stays unchecked. The CDR3 region is CASRVPGAHNGYTF.